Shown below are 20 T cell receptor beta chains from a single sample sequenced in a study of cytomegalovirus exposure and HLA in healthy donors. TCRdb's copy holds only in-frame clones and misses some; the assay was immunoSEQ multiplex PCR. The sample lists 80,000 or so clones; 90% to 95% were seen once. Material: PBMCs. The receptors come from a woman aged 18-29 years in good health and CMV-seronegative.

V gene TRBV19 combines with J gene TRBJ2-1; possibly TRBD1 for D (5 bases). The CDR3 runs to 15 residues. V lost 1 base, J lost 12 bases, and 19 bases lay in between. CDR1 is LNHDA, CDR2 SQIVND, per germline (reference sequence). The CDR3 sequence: CASSIVSGAAVGQFF. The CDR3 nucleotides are TGTGCCAGTAGTATAGTATCTGGGGCTGCTGTAGGGCAGTTCTTC.

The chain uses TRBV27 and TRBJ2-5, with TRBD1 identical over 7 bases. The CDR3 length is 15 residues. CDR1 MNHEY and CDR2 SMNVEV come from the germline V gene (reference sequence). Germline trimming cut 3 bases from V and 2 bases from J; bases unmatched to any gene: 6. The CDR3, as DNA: TGTGCCAGCAGTTTGACAGGGCGAGCACAAGAGACCCAGTACTTC. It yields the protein CASSLTGRAQETQYF.

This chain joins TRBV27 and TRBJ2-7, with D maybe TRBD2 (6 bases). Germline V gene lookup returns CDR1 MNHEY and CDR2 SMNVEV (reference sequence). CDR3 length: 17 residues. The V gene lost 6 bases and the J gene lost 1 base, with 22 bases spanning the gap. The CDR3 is CASRVYRSRDWSYEQYF. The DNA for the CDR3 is TGTGCCAGCAGAGTTTATAGGTCCCGGGACTGGTCCTACGAGCAGTACTTC.

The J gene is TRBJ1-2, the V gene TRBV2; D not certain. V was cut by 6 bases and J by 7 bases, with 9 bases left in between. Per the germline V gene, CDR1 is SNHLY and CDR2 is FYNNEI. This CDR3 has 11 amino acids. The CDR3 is CASRIAGGYTF. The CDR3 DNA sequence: TGTGCCAGCAGGATAGCTGGTGGCTACACCTTC.

CDR3 loop: CASSFSGGAGELFF. For the CDR3, the DNA is TGTGCCAGCAGCTTTAGCGGGGGGGCCGGGGAGCTGTTTTTT. V gene TRBV7-2 combines with J gene TRBJ2-2, with 11 bases that match TRBD2. V dropped 3 bases and J dropped 6; count of bases not matched to a gene: 0. Germline lookup yields CDR1 SGHTA and CDR2 FQGNSA. The CDR3 contains 14 residues.

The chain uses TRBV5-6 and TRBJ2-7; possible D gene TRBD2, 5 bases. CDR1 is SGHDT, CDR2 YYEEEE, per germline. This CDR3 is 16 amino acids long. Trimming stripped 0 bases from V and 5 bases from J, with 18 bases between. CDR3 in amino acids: CASSLEVGEISHEQYF. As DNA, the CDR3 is TGTGCCAGCAGCTTGGAGGTGGGAGAAATTAGCCACGAGCAGTACTTC.

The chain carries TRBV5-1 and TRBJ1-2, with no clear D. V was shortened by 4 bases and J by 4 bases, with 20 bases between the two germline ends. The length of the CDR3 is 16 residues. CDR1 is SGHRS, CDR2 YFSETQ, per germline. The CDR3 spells CASSPAGNSVGYGYTF. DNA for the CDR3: TGCGCCAGCAGCCCCGCGGGCAACTCGGTTGGCTATGGCTACACCTTC.

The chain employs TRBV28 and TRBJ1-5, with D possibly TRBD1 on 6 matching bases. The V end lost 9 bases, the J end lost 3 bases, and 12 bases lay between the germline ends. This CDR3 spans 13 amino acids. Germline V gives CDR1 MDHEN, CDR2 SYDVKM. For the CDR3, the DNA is TGTGCCAGTCGGACAGCCATCAATCAGCCCCAGCATTTT. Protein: CASRTAINQPQHF.

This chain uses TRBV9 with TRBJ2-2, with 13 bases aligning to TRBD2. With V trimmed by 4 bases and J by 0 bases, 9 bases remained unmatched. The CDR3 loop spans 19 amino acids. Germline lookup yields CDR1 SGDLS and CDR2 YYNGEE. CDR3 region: CASSPTSGGPGSNTGELFF. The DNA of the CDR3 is TGTGCCAGCAGCCCGACTAGCGGGGGGCCTGGCTCGAACACCGGGGAGCTGTTTTTT.

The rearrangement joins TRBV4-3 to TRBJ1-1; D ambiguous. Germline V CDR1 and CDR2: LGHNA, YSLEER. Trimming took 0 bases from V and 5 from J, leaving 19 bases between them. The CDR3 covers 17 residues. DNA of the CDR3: TGCGCCAGCAGCCAAGATAACGTCGGTCGGAGCGCTACTGAAGCTTTCTTT. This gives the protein CASSQDNVGRSATEAFF.

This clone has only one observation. The CDR3 sequence is CASSHPPLGTDTQYF. CDR3 bases: TGTGCCAGCAGCCATCCACCCCTAGGCACAGATACGCAGTATTTT. V and J are TRBV27 and TRBJ2-3; D call uncertain. The CDR3 contains 15 residues. The germline V gene encodes CDR1 MNHEY and CDR2 SMNVEV (reference sequence). V was clipped by 6 bases and J by 1 base, with 14 bases between them.

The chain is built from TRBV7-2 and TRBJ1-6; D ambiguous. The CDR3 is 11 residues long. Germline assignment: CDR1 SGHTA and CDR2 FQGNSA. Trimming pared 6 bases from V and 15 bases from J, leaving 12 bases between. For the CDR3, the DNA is TGTGCCAGCAGTCTCGGAGCTCACCTCCACTTT. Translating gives CASSLGAHLHF. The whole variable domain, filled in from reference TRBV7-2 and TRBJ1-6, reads GAGVSQSPSNKVTEKGKDVELRCDPISGHTALYWYRQSLGQGLEFLIYFQGNSAPDKSGLPSDRFSAERTGGSVSTLTIQRTQQEDSAVYLCASSLGAHLHFGNGTRLTVT.

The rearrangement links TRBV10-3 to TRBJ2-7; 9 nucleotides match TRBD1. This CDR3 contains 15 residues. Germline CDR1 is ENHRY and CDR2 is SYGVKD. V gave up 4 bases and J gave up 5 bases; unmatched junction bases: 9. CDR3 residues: CAISAGTGRTDEQYF. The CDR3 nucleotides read TGTGCCATCAGTGCAGGGACAGGGAGGACGGACGAGCAGTACTTC.

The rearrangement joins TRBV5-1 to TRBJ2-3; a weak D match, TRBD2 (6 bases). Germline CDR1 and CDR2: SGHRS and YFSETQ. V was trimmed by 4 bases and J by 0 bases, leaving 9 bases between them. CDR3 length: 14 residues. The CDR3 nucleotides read TGCGCCAGCAGCCCTGGGGGGAGCACAGATACGCAGTATTTT. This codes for CASSPGGSTDTQYF.

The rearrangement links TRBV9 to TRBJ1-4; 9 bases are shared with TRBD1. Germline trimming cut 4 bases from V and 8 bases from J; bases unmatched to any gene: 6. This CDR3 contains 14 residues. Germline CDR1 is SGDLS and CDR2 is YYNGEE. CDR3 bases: TGTGCCAGCAGCCCCCACAGGGGGCAGGAAAAACTGTTTTTT. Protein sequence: CASSPHRGQEKLFF.

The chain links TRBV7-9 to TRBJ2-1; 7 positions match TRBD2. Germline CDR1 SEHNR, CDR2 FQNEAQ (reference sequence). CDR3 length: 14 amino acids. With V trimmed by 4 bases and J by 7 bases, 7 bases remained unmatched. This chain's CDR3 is CASSSSGEANEQFF. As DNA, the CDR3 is TGTGCCAGCAGCTCTAGCGGTGAGGCAAATGAGCAGTTCTTC.

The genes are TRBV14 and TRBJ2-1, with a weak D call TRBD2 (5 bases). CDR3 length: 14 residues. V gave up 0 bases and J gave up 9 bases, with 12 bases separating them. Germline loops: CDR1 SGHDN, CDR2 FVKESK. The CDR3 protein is CASSQDRGRAEQFF. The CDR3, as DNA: TGTGCCAGCAGCCAAGATCGAGGGAGAGCTGAGCAGTTCTTC.

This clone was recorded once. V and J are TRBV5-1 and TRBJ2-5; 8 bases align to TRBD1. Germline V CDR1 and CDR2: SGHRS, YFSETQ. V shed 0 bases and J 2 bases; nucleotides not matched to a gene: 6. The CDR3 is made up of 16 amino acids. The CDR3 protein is CASSLVKGTGQETQYF. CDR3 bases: TGCGCCAGCAGCTTGGTAAAAGGGACAGGACAAGAGACCCAGTACTTC.

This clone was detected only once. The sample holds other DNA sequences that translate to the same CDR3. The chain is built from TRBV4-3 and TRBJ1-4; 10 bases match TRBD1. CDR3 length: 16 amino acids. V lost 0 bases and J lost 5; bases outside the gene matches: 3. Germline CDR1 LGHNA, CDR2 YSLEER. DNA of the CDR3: TGCGCCAGCAGCCAAGATGGGGGACAGGGGAATGAAAAACTGTTTTTT. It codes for CASSQDGGQGNEKLFF.

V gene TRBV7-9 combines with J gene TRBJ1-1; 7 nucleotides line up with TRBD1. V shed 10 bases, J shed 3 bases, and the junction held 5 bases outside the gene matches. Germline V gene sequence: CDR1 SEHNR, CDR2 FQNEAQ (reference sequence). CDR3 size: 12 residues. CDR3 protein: CAITGVDTEAFF. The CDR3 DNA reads TGTGCCATCACAGGGGTTGACACTGAAGCTTTCTTT.